The rows below give T cell receptor beta chains drawn from one sample of a study of T cell responses to AZD1222 COVID-19 vaccine. The repertoire was sequenced with immunoSEQ multiplex PCR; TCRdb's copy has only in-frame clones and lacks some. The table records roughly 140,000 clones, 70% to 90% of them present only once. Sample: peripheral blood, taken on day 0 of AZD1222 vaccination. These receptors came from an adult in good health. CDR3s include the opening cysteine and the closing phenylalanine or tryptophan.

v_call | cdr3_aa
TRBV4-2 | CASSQEGTLDEKLFF
TRBV7-2 | CASSPRTDYNEQFF
TRBV2 | CASNPISGSEQYF
TRBV6-6 | CASRGLAGYEQFF
TRBV7-9 | CASSLRLDTEAFF
TRBV19 | CASSIHRDPSLPGYTF
TRBV6-2/TRBV6-3 | CASSPLAEATGELFF
TRBV7-9 | CASSGLANYNEQFF
TRBV7-2 | CASVSGLAGFYEQYF
TRBV29-1 | CSVLINYGYTF
TRBV28 | CASRPDRGRDGYTF
TRBV27 | CASSPRQGLNYGYTF
TRBV4-1 | CASRGVSYNEQFF
TRBV20-1 | CSASGDGKLYQPQHF
TRBV2 | CASRILVPGELFF
TRBV18 | CASSEWISASEETQYF
TRBV2 | CASSEGQGNTEAFF
TRBV14 | CASSRTDDLEKLFF
TRBV7-9 | CASSRGQSHSTEAFF
TRBV18 | CASSPGFGNQPQHF
TRBV3-1/TRBV3-2 | CASSQVRAVGSGFYNEQFF
TRBV19 | CASSMGGGYTF
TRBV30 | CAWSGANEQFF